This TCR beta chain was identified in a study of blood T cell repertoires in COVID-19. In the study overall: Sources were T cells, B-cell-depleted T cells, or PBMCs; the material itself was cDNA or gDNA.

The CDR3 has 14 residues. Germline V gives CDR1 SQVTM, CDR2 ANQGSEA. V was clipped by 6 bases and J by 1 base, with 15 bases between them. The method was immunoSEQ multiplex PCR; TCRdb's version includes in-frame clones alone and lacks a portion of them. Here the sample spans around 84,000 clones, 75% to 85% being singletons. The chain recombines TRBV29-1 with TRBJ1-1; D perhaps matches TRBD1 (6 bases). The TCR was taken from a man between 60 and 70 years old with COVID-19, enrolled during active disease. Source material: peripheral blood. CDR3 residues: CSVRPGTTNTEAFF. CDR3 nucleotide sequence: TGCAGCGTGCGACCCGGGACAACGAACACTGAAGCTTTCTTT.